Presented here are 22 T cell receptor beta chains from one specimen sequenced in a study of T cell changes during pregnancy in multiple sclerosis. TCRdb keeps only in-frame clones here, not all; method: immunoSEQ multiplex PCR. The sample lists around 110,000 clones, about 94% occurring once. Material: peripheral blood, obtained in the third trimester of pregnancy. The receptor set was obtained from a female donor with multiple sclerosis, enrolled in a pregnancy study.

The gene calls are TRBV30 and TRBJ1-2; no clear D gene. The length of the CDR3 is 12 residues. Deletions cut 2 bases from V and 6 bases from J, with 10 bases between. The germline V gene has CDR1 GTSNPN and CDR2 SVGIG (reference sequence). DNA of the CDR3: TGTGCCTGGAGTCAAGAGGGCCATGGCTACACCTTC. It encodes CAWSQEGHGYTF.

The genes are TRBV19 and TRBJ2-1; D is undetermined. CDR3 length: 15 amino acids. The germline V gene encodes CDR1 LNHDA and CDR2 SQIVND (reference sequence). Trimming cost V 3 bases and J 4 bases, with 13 bases left between them. CDR3 nucleotide sequence: TGTGCCAGTAGTATCGCCGGCCCCAGGTACAATGAGCAGTTCTTC. It is translated as CASSIAGPRYNEQFF.

The chain couples TRBV7-3 to TRBJ2-1, with D maybe TRBD1 (6 bases). Germline lookup yields CDR1 SGHTA and CDR2 FQGTGA. V gave up 11 bases and J gave up 5 bases, with 16 bases separating them. The CDR3 covers 13 residues. CDR3 bases: TGTGCCTCAAGGAGGACAGAAAACAATGAGCAGTTCTTC. Translation gives CASRRTENNEQFF.

The chain combines TRBV5-1 with TRBJ1-2; 7 bases are a match to TRBD1. The CDR3 is 13 residues long. J was trimmed by 4 bases and V by 3 bases; bases with no gene match: 3. From germline, CDR1 is SGHRS and CDR2 YFSETQ. CDR3 loop: CASSSTGVYGYTF. In DNA, the CDR3 is TGCGCCAGCAGCTCTACAGGGGTCTATGGCTACACCTTC.

The chain uses TRBV19 and TRBJ1-5; D gene unclear. From germline, CDR1 is LNHDA and CDR2 SQIVND (reference sequence). This CDR3 spans 13 amino acids. V lost 5 bases and J 9 bases, leaving 14 bases between the germline ends. The CDR3: CASSEGRQWPQHF. DNA of the CDR3: TGTGCCAGTAGTGAGGGCAGGCAGTGGCCCCAGCATTTT.

CDR3 bases: TGTGCCAGCAGTGACGGACATAGCAATCAGCCCCAGCATTTT. It codes for CASSDGHSNQPQHF. The rearrangement links TRBV6-1 to TRBJ1-5; the D gene is possibly TRBD1 (5 bases). Per germline, CDR1 MNHNS and CDR2 SASEGT. This CDR3 region has 14 residues. V lost 3 bases, J lost 0 bases, and 6 bases lay in between.

This clone is a singleton in its sample. V is TRBV9 and J is TRBJ1-2; D unclear. Germline assignment: CDR1 SGDLS and CDR2 YYNGEE. The V gene lost 0 bases and the J gene lost 6 bases, with 12 bases spanning the gap. CDR3 size: 14 residues. The DNA for the CDR3 is TGTGCCAGCAGCGTAGCTGCGGGGAGTCATGGCTACACCTTC. It translates to CASSVAAGSHGYTF.

This clone has just one count. The V gene is TRBV11-2, the J gene TRBJ2-5, with TRBD1 matching 7 bases. This CDR3 contains 14 residues. V trimming: 3 bases; J trimming: 5 bases; junction bases outside the gene matches: 6. Germline CDR1 and CDR2: SGHAT and FQNNGV. The CDR3 DNA reads as TGTGCCAGCAGCTTGGACAGGACCTCGGAGACCCAGTACTTC. The encoded protein is CASSLDRTSETQYF.

The V call is TRBV18, the J call TRBJ1-1, with D maybe TRBD1 (5 bases). Germline assignment: CDR1 KGHSH and CDR2 LQKENI. This CDR3 has 15 amino acids. V lost 3 bases, J lost 2 bases, and 13 bases lay in between. In nucleotides, the CDR3 is TGTGCCAGCTCACCCGACAGCACCCTAAACACTGAAGCTTTCTTT. This sequence encodes CASSPDSTLNTEAFF.

In this sample, this clone turned up once. The CDR3 nucleotides are TGTGCCAGCAGTTCCACACAGCTCTCTGGGGCCAACGTCCTGACTTTC. The encoded protein is CASSSTQLSGANVLTF. The chain uses TRBV28 and TRBJ2-6; D is undetermined. The CDR3 has 16 residues. Germline V lookup: CDR1 MDHEN, CDR2 SYDVKM. With 4 bases removed from V and 0 bases from J, the gap between germline ends came to 10 bases.

The chain uses TRBV10-2 and TRBJ2-2; 7 bases agree with TRBD1. Germline CDR1 and CDR2: WSHSY and SAAADI. This CDR3 contains 15 residues. Trimming removed 10 bases from V and 2 bases from J; junction bases left unmatched: 10. DNA of the CDR3: TGCGCCACCAAAGGAGGACAGGTTAACACCGGGGAGCTGTTTTTT. Translating gives CATKGGQVNTGELFF.

This clone occurred once. The V gene is TRBV5-5, the J gene TRBJ2-7; 12 nucleotides line up with TRBD2. This CDR3 has 14 residues. Trimming cost V 4 bases and J 6 bases; bases outside gene matches: 5. Germline CDR1 is SGHKS and CDR2 is YYEKEE (reference sequence). The CDR3 loop is CASSRGLAGSEQYF. CDR3 DNA sequence: TGTGCCAGCAGCCGTGGACTAGCGGGATCCGAGCAGTACTTC.

The V call is TRBV6-1, the J call TRBJ2-7; 8 bases are a match to TRBD1. The CDR3 loop spans 15 amino acids. The germline CDR1 and CDR2 sequences are MNHNS and SASEGT. J gave up 2 bases and V 3 bases, and 6 bases lay outside the gene matches. CDR3 in amino acids: CASSDRGRTAYEQYF. The CDR3 DNA sequence: TGTGCCAGCAGTGACAGGGGGCGAACAGCCTACGAGCAGTACTTC.

This sequence joins TRBV7-3 and TRBJ2-1, with a weak D call TRBD1 (6 bases). V dropped 5 bases and J dropped 2 bases, with 16 bases sitting between them. This CDR3 spans 16 amino acids. CDR1 is SGHTA, CDR2 FQGTGA, per germline. CDR3 in amino acids: CASSLQGTSPYNEQFF. As DNA, the CDR3 is TGTGCCAGCAGCCTCCAGGGGACCTCACCCTACAATGAGCAGTTCTTC. The variable domain in full, completed from reference TRBV7-3 and TRBJ2-1, reads GAGVSQTPSNKVTEKGKYVELRCDPISGHTALYWYRQSLGQGPEFLIYFQGTGAADDSGLPNDRFFAVRPEGSVSTLKIQRTERGDSAVYLCASSLQGTSPYNEQFFGPGTRLTVL.

This clone was detected only once. J is TRBJ2-7 and V is TRBV5-1; 9 nucleotides align to TRBD1. This CDR3 comprises 15 residues. Trimming removed 0 bases from V and 2 bases from J; junction bases left unmatched: 3. The V gene's germline CDR1 is SGHRS and CDR2 YFSETQ. The CDR3 sequence is CASSLVGQGTYEQYF. As DNA, the CDR3 is TGCGCCAGCAGCTTGGTGGGACAGGGAACCTACGAGCAGTACTTC.

This clone has only one observation. J is TRBJ2-3 and V is TRBV6-4; 7 bases are a match to TRBD1. Germline V gene data show CDR1 as MRHNA and CDR2 as SNTAGT. Germline trimming cut 8 bases from V and 1 base from J; bases unmatched to any gene: 3. The CDR3 is 13 amino acids. The CDR3, as DNA: TGTGCCAGCCGCGGACAGGGCACAGATACGCAGTATTTT. Encoded protein: CASRGQGTDTQYF.

The chain couples TRBV10-3 to TRBJ2-1, with 7 bases identical to TRBD2. Unmatched junction bases numbered 6, after V lost 4 bases and J lost 6 bases. Per the germline V gene, CDR1 is ENHRY and CDR2 is SYGVKD. The CDR3 length is 14 residues. CDR3 coding DNA: TGTGCCATCAGTGGAACTAGCGTATTCAATGAGCAGTTCTTC. Residues: CAISGTSVFNEQFF.

The rearrangement links TRBV5-1 to TRBJ2-1; D is perhaps TRBD2 (7 bases). The ends were cut back, 0 bases at V and 3 bases at J, with 10 bases in the middle. This CDR3 is built from 15 residues. Germline CDR1 SGHRS, CDR2 YFSETQ. The CDR3: CASSLAGGLYNEQFF. As DNA, the CDR3 is TGCGCCAGCAGCTTGGCGGGGGGCCTCTACAATGAGCAGTTCTTC.

The chain employs TRBV18 and TRBJ2-7, with no clear D. The V end was cut by 6 bases, the J end by 0 bases, with 3 bases between. This CDR3 is 11 amino acids long. The V gene's germline CDR1 is KGHSH and CDR2 LQKENI. The CDR3 loop reads CASSSSYEQYF. The CDR3 DNA follows: TGTGCCAGCTCGAGCTCCTACGAGCAGTACTTC.

This clone was observed a single time. In the same sample, other DNA sequences code for this CDR3. CDR3 loop: CASSSGSGNTIYF. Written as DNA, the CDR3 is TGTGCCAGCAGCTCCGGCTCTGGAAACACCATATATTTT. The gene calls are TRBV5-4 and TRBJ1-3; D ambiguous. The CDR3 spans 13 residues. Trimming took off 3 bases at V and 0 bases at J, with 4 bases between the two ends. CDR1 is SGHNT, CDR2 YYREEE, per germline (reference sequence).

The chain links TRBV9 to TRBJ2-1; TRBD2 might be the D (6 bases). Germline V lookup: CDR1 SGDLS, CDR2 YYNGEE. Trimming removed 0 bases at V and 3 bases at J, with 19 bases between. The CDR3 totals 18 residues. In DNA form, the CDR3 reads TGTGCCAGCAGCGTAGTCTCCTCTGGCGGGGCGGTCTACAATGAGCAGTTCTTC. Encoded protein: CASSVVSSGGAVYNEQFF.

The rearrangement links TRBV10-1 to TRBJ2-7, with a weak D call TRBD1 (5 bases). The CDR3 loop spans 11 amino acids. The germline V gene encodes CDR1 WNHNN and CDR2 SYGVQD (reference sequence). With 10 bases removed from V and 3 bases from J, the gap between germline ends came to 10 bases. DNA of the CDR3: TGCGCCATAAGGGGCCTCTACGAGCAGTACTTC. This translates into CAIRGLYEQYF.